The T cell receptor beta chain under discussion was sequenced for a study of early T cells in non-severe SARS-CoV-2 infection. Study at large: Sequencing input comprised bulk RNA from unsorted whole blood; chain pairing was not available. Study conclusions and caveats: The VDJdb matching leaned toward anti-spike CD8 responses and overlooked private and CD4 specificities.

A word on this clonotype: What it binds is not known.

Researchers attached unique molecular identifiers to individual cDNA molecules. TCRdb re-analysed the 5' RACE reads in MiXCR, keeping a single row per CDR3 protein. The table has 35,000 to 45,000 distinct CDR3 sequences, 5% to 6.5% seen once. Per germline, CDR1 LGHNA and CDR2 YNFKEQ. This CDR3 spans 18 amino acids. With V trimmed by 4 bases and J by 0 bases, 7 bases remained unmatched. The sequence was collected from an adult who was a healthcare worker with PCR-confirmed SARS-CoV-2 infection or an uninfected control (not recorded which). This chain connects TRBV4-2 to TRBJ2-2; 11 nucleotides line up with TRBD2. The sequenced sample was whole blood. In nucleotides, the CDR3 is TGTGCCAGCAGCCCAGCCTCGGGACTAGCGGCGAACACCGGGGAGCTGTTTTTT. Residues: CASSPASGLAANTGELFF.